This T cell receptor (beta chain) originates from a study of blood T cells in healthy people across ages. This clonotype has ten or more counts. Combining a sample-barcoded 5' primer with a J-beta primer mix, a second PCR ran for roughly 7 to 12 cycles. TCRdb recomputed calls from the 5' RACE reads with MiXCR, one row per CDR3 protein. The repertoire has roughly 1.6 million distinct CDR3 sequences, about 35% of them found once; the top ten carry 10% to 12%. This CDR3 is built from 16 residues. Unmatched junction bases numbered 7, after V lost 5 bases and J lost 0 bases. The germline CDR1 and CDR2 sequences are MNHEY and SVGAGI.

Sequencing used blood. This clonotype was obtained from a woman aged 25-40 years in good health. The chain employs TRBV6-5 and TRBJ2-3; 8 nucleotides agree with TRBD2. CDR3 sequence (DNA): TGTGCCAGCAGTCCTCTAGCGGGCTCTAGCACAGATACGCAGTATTTT. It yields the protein CASSPLAGSSTDTQYF.